Shown below are 12 T cell receptor beta chains from a single sample sequenced in a study of blood T cells in healthy people across ages (dated by TCRdb to about 2015). Receptor libraries were prepared by 5' RACE. The data were produced on an Illumina HiSeq 2500. The second PCR ran for about 6 to 12 cycles and used a J-beta primer mix along with a sample-barcoded 5' primer. The public reads were quality trimmed at Q25 with fastp and then assembled into clones with MiXCR by TCRdb, keeping productive beta chains. All rows with the same CDR3 protein become a single entry with the most common DNA and genes. The sample includes about 1,800,000 distinct CDR3 sequences, with approximately 28% observed a single time. Of the sample, more than 6% is held by the ten largest clones. The sequenced sample was blood. The receptor source for this set is a woman in her twenties or thirties in good health.

CDR3 loop: CAISVGTGEGETQYF. The CDR3 DNA is TGTGCCATCAGCGTCGGGACAGGGGAGGGGGAGACCCAGTACTTC. This chain joins TRBV10-3 and TRBJ2-7; 10 nucleotides align to TRBD1. The J call is uncertain, as TRBJ2-5 better fits the DNA end. This CDR3 spans 15 amino acids. From germline, CDR1 is ENHRY and CDR2 SYGVKD.

There are a few counts of this clonotype. One end of the junction is discordant with germline, which a read error may explain. The J gene is TRBJ2-6, the V gene TRBV4-2; TRBD2 agrees at 8 bases. Germline V CDR1 and CDR2: LGHNA, YNFKEQ. The length of the CDR3 is 16 residues. The CDR3: CASSLTGGSGANALTF. For the CDR3, the DNA is TGTGCCAGCAGCCTTACGGGGGGGTCCGGGGCCAACGCCCTGACTTTC.

In this sample, this clonotype turned up many times. The CDR3 spells CATSRAGSTNEQFF. In DNA, the CDR3 is TGTGCCACCAGCAGGGCAGGTAGCACCAATGAGCAGTTCTTC. The genes are TRBV15 and TRBJ2-1, with D unresolved. Trimming cost V 3 bases and J 6 bases, with 12 bases left between them. This CDR3 has 14 amino acids. The germline CDR1 and CDR2 sequences are LNHNV and YYDKDF (reference sequence).

A word on this clonotype: A read error may account for a junction end that differs from germline. The CDR3 DNA sequence: TGTGCCTGCAGTCTCTCAGGGGTAGGCTATGGCTACACCTTC. Translating it yields CACSLSGVGYGYTF. The rearrangement joins TRBV28 to TRBJ1-2; possible D gene TRBD1, 6 bases. The CDR3 is 14 amino acids. Germline-derived CDR1 and CDR2 are MDHEN and SYDVKM.

This clonotype was found a few times. This chain connects TRBV5-1 to TRBJ2-5, with D possibly matching TRBD1 (6 bases). V lost 0 bases and J lost 5, with 14 bases in between. Germline-derived CDR1 and CDR2 are SGHRS and YFSETQ. CDR3 length: 15 residues. CDR3 residues: CASSLVGEQGETQYF. CDR3 bases: TGCGCCAGCAGCTTGGTGGGGGAGCAGGGGGAGACCCAGTACTTC.

This clonotype was picked up a small number of times. The chain is built from TRBV20-1 and TRBJ2-5; D unresolved. The germline V gene has CDR1 DFQATT and CDR2 SNEGSKA (reference sequence). V was clipped by 3 bases and J by 1 base, with 15 bases between them. The CDR3 runs 15 residues. CDR3 amino acids: CSASPTPGRQETQYF. Here the CDR3 DNA reads TGCAGTGCTAGCCCCACCCCAGGTCGCCAAGAGACCCAGTACTTC.

The genes are TRBV6-6 and TRBJ2-3, with D maybe TRBD2 (5 bases). Germline-derived CDR1 and CDR2 are MNHNY and SVGAGI (reference sequence). Trimming left V 6 bases short and J 14 bases short, with 21 bases between. This CDR3 is 13 amino acids long. The CDR3 here is CASSNTREIDRYF. CDR3 coding DNA: TGTGCCAGCAGCAATACGAGGGAGATCGATCGGTATTTT.

This clonotype turned up a few times. The rearrangement uses TRBV7-2 and TRBJ2-5, with D perhaps matching TRBD1 (5 bases). Germline V lookup: CDR1 SGHTA, CDR2 FQGNSA. V gave up 3 bases and J gave up 5 bases, with 13 bases separating them. The CDR3 is made up of 14 amino acids. CDR3: CASSFRAGRETQYF. The CDR3, as DNA: TGTGCCAGCAGCTTTAGGGCAGGGCGGGAGACCCAGTACTTC. Looking up the rest from reference TRBV7-2 and TRBJ2-5 gives the full variable domain: GAGVSQSPSNKVTEKGKDVELRCDPISGHTALYWYRQSLGQGLEFLIYFQGNSAPDKSGLPSDRFSAERTGGSVSTLTIQRTQQEDSAVYLCASSFRAGRETQYFGPGTRLLVL.

Notes on this clonotype: The junction does not match germline at one end; this may be a read error. The V call is TRBV3-1, the J call TRBJ1-1; 9 bases align to TRBD1. The germline gives CDR1 LGHDT, CDR2 YNNKEL (reference sequence). This CDR3 has 14 residues. CDR3 bases: TGTGCCCGCAGCTGGACAGGGGTCGGCACTGAAGCTTTCTTT. Translation gives CARSWTGVGTEAFF.

This clonotype was observed a few times. The chain has TRBV28 and TRBJ2-1; 7 bases agree with TRBD1. The CDR3 has 14 residues. Trimming at V came to 2 bases and at J to 9 bases, leaving 7 bases not matched to a gene. Germline V lookup: CDR1 MDHEN, CDR2 SYDVKM. The CDR3 DNA follows: TGTGCCAGCAGTTTAATAGAGGGGGCGCGTGAGCAGTTCTTC. Residues: CASSLIEGAREQFF.

This clonotype appeared a few times. The chain combines TRBV18 with TRBJ2-5; no reliable D call. Germline-derived CDR1 and CDR2 are KGHSH and LQKENI. Trimming took 0 bases from V and 1 from J, leaving 6 bases between them. CDR3 length: 14 amino acids. For the CDR3, the DNA is TGTGCCAGCTCACCACCGGCTTCCCAAGAGACCCAGTACTTC. Translating gives CASSPPASQETQYF.

V and J are TRBV5-1 and TRBJ2-3, with D perhaps given as TRBD1 or TRBD2 (5 bases each). Per the germline V gene, CDR1 is SGHRS and CDR2 is YFSETQ. This CDR3 is 16 amino acids long. V lost 4 bases and J lost 4, with 19 bases in between. The CDR3 region is CASSPGMGDESDTQYF. CDR3 sequence (DNA): TGCGCCAGCAGCCCCGGAATGGGGGATGAGTCAGATACGCAGTATTTT.